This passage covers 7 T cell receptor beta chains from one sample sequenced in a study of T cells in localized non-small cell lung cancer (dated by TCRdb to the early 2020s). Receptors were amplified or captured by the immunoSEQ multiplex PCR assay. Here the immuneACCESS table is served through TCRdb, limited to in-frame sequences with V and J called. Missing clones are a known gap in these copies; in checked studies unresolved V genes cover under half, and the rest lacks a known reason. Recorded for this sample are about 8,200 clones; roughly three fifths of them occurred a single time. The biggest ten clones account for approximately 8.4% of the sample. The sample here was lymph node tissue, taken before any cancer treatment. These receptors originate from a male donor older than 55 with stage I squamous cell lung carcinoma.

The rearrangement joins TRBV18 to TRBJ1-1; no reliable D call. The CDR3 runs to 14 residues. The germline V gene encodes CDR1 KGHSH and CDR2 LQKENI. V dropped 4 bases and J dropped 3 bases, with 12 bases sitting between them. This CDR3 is CASSRVTDDTEAFF. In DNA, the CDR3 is TGTGCCAGCTCACGGGTCACCGACGACACTGAAGCTTTCTTT. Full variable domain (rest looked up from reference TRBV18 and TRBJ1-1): NAGVMQNPRHLVRRRGQEARLRCSPMKGHSHVYWYRQLPEEGLKFMVYLQKENIIDESGMPKERFSAEFPKEGPSILRIQQVVRGDSAAYFCASSRVTDDTEAFFGQGTRLTVV.

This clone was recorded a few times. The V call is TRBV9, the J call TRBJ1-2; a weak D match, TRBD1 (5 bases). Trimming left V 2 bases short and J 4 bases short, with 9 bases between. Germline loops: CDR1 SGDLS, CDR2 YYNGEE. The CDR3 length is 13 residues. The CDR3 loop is CASSVGDVYGYTF. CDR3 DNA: TGTGCCAGCAGCGTCGGGGACGTCTATGGCTACACCTTC.

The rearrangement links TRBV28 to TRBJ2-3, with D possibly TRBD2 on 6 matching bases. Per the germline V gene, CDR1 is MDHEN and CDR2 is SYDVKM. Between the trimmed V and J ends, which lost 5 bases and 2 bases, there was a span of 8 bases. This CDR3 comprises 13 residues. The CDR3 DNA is TGTGCCAGCAGTGCGGGGCCCACAGATACGCAGTATTTT. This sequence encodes CASSAGPTDTQYF.

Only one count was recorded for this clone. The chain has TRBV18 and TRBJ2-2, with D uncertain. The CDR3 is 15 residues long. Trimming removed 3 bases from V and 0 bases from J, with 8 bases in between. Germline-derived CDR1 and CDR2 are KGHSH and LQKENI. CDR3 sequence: CASSPPLTNTGELFF. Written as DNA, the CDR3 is TGTGCCAGCTCACCGCCCCTGACGAACACCGGGGAGCTGTTTTTT.

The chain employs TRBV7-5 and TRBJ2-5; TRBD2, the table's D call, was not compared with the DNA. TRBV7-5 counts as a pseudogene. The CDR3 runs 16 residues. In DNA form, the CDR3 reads TGTGCCAGCAGCTTCGGGACTAGCGGTGGTCTAGAGACCCAGTACTTC. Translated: CASSFGTSGGLETQYF.

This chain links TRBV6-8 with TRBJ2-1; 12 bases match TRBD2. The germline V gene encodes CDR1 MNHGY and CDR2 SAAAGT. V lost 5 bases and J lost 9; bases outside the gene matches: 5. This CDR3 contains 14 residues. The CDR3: CASSELAGGGEQFF. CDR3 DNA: TGTGCCAGCAGTGAGCTAGCGGGAGGGGGTGAGCAGTTCTTC.

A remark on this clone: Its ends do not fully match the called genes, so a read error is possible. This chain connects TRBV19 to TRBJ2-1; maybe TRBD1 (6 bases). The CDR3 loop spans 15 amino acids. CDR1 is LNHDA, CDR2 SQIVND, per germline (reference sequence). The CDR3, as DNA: TGTGCCAGTAGTACCACGACGACAGGAAGACTCATCATGATCTTC. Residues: CASSTTTTGRLIMIF.